The 24 T cell receptor beta chains given below trace back to one sample, sequenced in a study of T cells after yellow fever vaccination. TCRdb reprocessed the 5' RACE reads with MiXCR, giving one entry per CDR3 protein. Among some 300,000 distinct CDR3 sequences listed, around 10% were seen once. The sample was CD4+ T cells sorted from PBMCs, taken 5 days after the yellow fever booster vaccination. All receptors derive from a man in his late teens or twenties who received the YFV17D yellow fever vaccine.

This clonotype was detected only a few times. V is TRBV28 and J is TRBJ1-2; 8 bases map to TRBD1. The CDR3 extends over 13 amino acids. V was clipped by 7 bases and J by 5 bases; unmatched bases: 6. Germline CDR1 is MDHEN and CDR2 is SYDVKM. CDR3 loop: CASTQTGVYGYTF. CDR3 coding DNA: TGTGCCAGCACCCAGACAGGGGTTTATGGCTACACCTTC.

Here the CDR3 reads CASSIVNPGSWNEQFF. Written as DNA, the CDR3 is TGTGCCAGTAGTATAGTCAACCCGGGGTCGTGGAATGAGCAGTTCTTC. The J gene is TRBJ2-1, the V gene TRBV19; perhaps TRBD2 as D (5 bases). Trimming pared 1 base from V and 7 bases from J, leaving 17 bases between. Germline CDR1 LNHDA, CDR2 SQIVND (reference sequence). The length of the CDR3 is 16 residues.

V gene TRBV5-1 combines with J gene TRBJ2-5; D may be TRBD2 (6 bases). CDR1 is SGHRS and CDR2 is YFSETQ in the germline V gene. This CDR3 has 13 amino acids. V was pared by 4 bases and J by 7 bases, with 14 bases between. The CDR3 sequence: CASSVAALRTQYF. CDR3 nucleotides: TGCGCCAGCAGCGTAGCGGCCCTGCGGACCCAGTACTTC.

The sample holds a few counts of this clonotype. V gene TRBV5-6 combines with J gene TRBJ2-5; 8 nucleotides match TRBD2. The CDR3 spans 14 residues. V dropped 3 bases and J dropped 5; count of bases not matched to a gene: 6. From germline, CDR1 is SGHDT and CDR2 YYEEEE. The CDR3, as DNA: TGTGCCAGCAGCTCCGGGGGCGGGAGGGAGACCCAGTACTTC. Amino acids: CASSSGGGRETQYF.

The chain combines TRBV27 with TRBJ1-6, with 7 nucleotides matching TRBD1. CDR3 length: 16 residues. V shed 6 bases and J 0 bases; nucleotides not matched to a gene: 5. Per the germline V gene, CDR1 is MNHEY and CDR2 is SMNVEV (reference sequence). CDR3 protein: CASSQTGSSYNSPLHF. CDR3 DNA sequence: TGTGCCAGCAGCCAGACAGGGAGCTCCTATAATTCACCCCTCCACTTT.

The table lists this clonotype with many counts. The genes are TRBV4-3 and TRBJ1-2; maybe TRBD1 (5 bases). This CDR3 has 13 amino acids. CDR1 and CDR2 from the germline V gene are LGHNA and YSLEER. The V gene lost 3 bases and the J gene lost 4 bases, with 9 bases spanning the gap. In nucleotides, the CDR3 is TGCGCCAGCAGCCACGCTAGGGGCTATGGCTACACCTTC. Translation: CASSHARGYGYTF.

Concerning this clonotype: A much larger clone differs from this one at a single base, so this may be a read error. Since the CDR3 does not end with the conserved phenylalanine or tryptophan, this likely comes from a read error. This chain connects TRBV6-4 to TRBJ2-1, with TRBD2 identical over 8 bases. CDR3 length: 16 amino acids. J gave up 0 bases and V 2 bases, and 3 bases lay outside the gene matches. Germline V gives CDR1 MRHNA, CDR2 SNTAGT. The CDR3 region is CASSDRAGASYNEQFI. The CDR3 coding sequence is TGTGCCAGCAGTGACCGAGCGGGGGCCTCCTACAATGAGCAGTTCATC.

This chain uses TRBV4-3 with TRBJ1-4; D ambiguous. There are 13 residues in the CDR3. V shed 4 bases and J shed 4 bases, with 7 bases lying between them. CDR1 is LGHNA, CDR2 YSLEER, per germline. Here the CDR3 DNA reads TGCGCCAGCAGCCTCCTAGTTAATGAAAAACTGTTTTTT. It encodes CASSLLVNEKLFF.

In its sample, this clonotype was seen a few times. This chain links TRBV28 with TRBJ1-1; possible D gene TRBD1, 6 bases. The CDR3 has 16 residues. CDR1 and CDR2 from the germline V gene are MDHEN and SYDVKM. Trimming removed 6 bases at V and 3 bases at J, with 20 bases between. The CDR3, as DNA: TGTGCCAGCAGGTTGGCGCGTGGGGGGCTGTACACTGAAGCTTTCTTT. Its protein is CASRLARGGLYTEAFF.

In this sample, this clonotype turned up a few times. The chain joins TRBV5-1 to TRBJ2-5; tentative D call: TRBD2 (5 bases). Germline V gene data show CDR1 as SGHRS and CDR2 as YFSETQ. The CDR3 spans 15 residues. V shed 5 bases and J shed 4 bases, with 18 bases lying between them. The CDR3, as DNA: TGCGCCAGCAGGGGAGTTGGTGCTAGAGGAGAGACCCAGTACTTC. As protein: CASRGVGARGETQYF.

This clonotype was detected many times. This chain connects TRBV5-1 to TRBJ2-3, with 7 nucleotides matching TRBD2. The CDR3 sequence is 14 residues long. Per germline, CDR1 SGHRS and CDR2 YFSETQ. Losses at the gene ends were 3 bases for V and 2 bases for J; bases not matched to a gene: 3. CDR3 loop: CASSSLADTDTQYF. The CDR3 coding sequence is TGCGCCAGCAGCTCCCTAGCGGACACAGATACGCAGTATTTT.

A note on this clonotype: One base away lies a much larger clone, so this may be a sequencing read error. The genes are TRBV11-2 and TRBJ1-1; tentatively, D is TRBD1 (5 bases). CDR3 size: 13 residues. Trimming stripped 6 bases from V and 0 bases from J, with 8 bases between. Germline CDR1 is SGHAT and CDR2 is FQNNGV. The CDR3 reads CASRRDLNTEAFF. As DNA, the CDR3 is TGTGCCAGCAGACGGGACCTGAACACTGAAGCTTTCTTT.

In its sample, this clonotype was seen many times. V and J are TRBV4-3 and TRBJ2-5; D remains ambiguous. V dropped 0 bases and J dropped 5 bases, with 7 bases sitting between them. This CDR3 comprises 13 residues. Germline CDR1 and CDR2: LGHNA and YSLEER. The CDR3 here is CASSQDVRETQYF. CDR3 nucleotides: TGCGCCAGCAGCCAAGATGTCCGGGAGACCCAGTACTTC.

In this sample, this clonotype turned up many times. The J gene is TRBJ1-1, the V gene TRBV5-1; TRBD1 is a possible D gene (6 bases). Germline CDR1 is SGHRS and CDR2 is YFSETQ. The CDR3 has 17 residues. Deletions cut 0 bases from V and 5 bases from J, with 20 bases between. The CDR3: CASSLAPGGAGSTEAFF. The CDR3 DNA follows: TGCGCCAGCAGCTTGGCCCCTGGGGGGGCGGGTAGTACTGAAGCTTTCTTT. Full variable domain (outside the CDR3, taken from reference TRBV5-1 and TRBJ1-1): KAGVTQTPRYLIKTRGQQVTLSCSPISGHRSVSWYQQTPGQGLQFLFEYFSETQRNKGNFPGRFSGRQFSNSRSEMNVSTLELGDSALYLCASSLAPGGAGSTEAFFGQGTRLTVV.

The genes are TRBV6-6 and TRBJ1-5, with TRBD1 as a possible D gene (6 bases). V was cut by 8 bases and J by 3 bases, with 14 bases left in between. Per germline, CDR1 MNHNY and CDR2 SVGAGI (reference sequence). The CDR3 loop spans 14 amino acids. CDR3 coding DNA: TGTGCCAGCGGCGACAGGTCTGTCAATCAGCCCCAGCATTTT. The encoded protein is CASGDRSVNQPQHF.

V is TRBV24-1 and J is TRBJ2-1, with D possibly TRBD1 on 5 matching bases. The CDR3 totals 14 residues. V gave up 4 bases and J gave up 10 bases, with 16 bases separating them. The germline V gene encodes CDR1 KGHDR and CDR2 SFDVKD. This chain's CDR3 is CATSDPHPGAEQFF. The CDR3 DNA reads as TGTGCCACCAGTGACCCTCACCCTGGGGCCGAGCAGTTCTTC.

This clonotype came up a few times. V gene TRBV6-2 or TRBV6-3 combines with J gene TRBJ2-7; 10 nucleotides line up with TRBD2. The germline gives CDR1 MNHEY, CDR2 SVGEGT. Trimming removed 2 bases from V and 3 bases from J; junction bases left unmatched: 7. The CDR3 is 16 residues long. This chain's CDR3 is CASSYRLAGVIYEQYV. CDR3 sequence (DNA): TGTGCCAGCAGTTACCGTCTAGCGGGGGTAATCTACGAGCAGTACGTC.

Ten or more counts support this clonotype. V is TRBV5-1 and J is TRBJ2-3; TRBD1 agrees at 8 bases. CDR3 size: 15 residues. Germline V gene sequence: CDR1 SGHRS, CDR2 YFSETQ. J was trimmed by 10 bases and V by 4 bases; bases with no gene match: 14. The DNA of the CDR3 is TGCGCCAGCAGCACGCGGACAGGGAATGAGAAGGCGCAGTATTTT. Its translation: CASSTRTGNEKAQYF.

The chain joins TRBV27 to TRBJ2-5; TRBD1 agrees at 7 bases. Germline CDR1 is MNHEY and CDR2 is SMNVEV (reference sequence). With V trimmed by 6 bases and J by 5 bases, 12 bases remained unmatched. The CDR3 is 15 amino acids. The CDR3 DNA follows: TGTGCCAGCAGGAGAGGACAGGCCGATTCCGAGACCCAGTACTTC. This codes for CASRRGQADSETQYF.

This clonotype was counted between two and nine times. The chain is built from TRBV20-1 and TRBJ2-2; D assignment may be TRBD1 or TRBD2 (5 bases each). The CDR3 consists of 17 residues. Germline CDR1 DFQATT, CDR2 SNEGSKA (reference sequence). V gave up 0 bases and J gave up 6 bases, with 20 bases separating them. The chain's CDR3 is CSARDWARDQTAGELFF. CDR3 bases: TGCAGTGCTAGAGATTGGGCCCGGGACCAGACGGCCGGGGAGCTGTTTTTT.

The chain carries TRBV7-2 and TRBJ2-7; D possibly uses TRBD1 or TRBD2 (6 bases each). There are 14 residues in the CDR3. Trimming removed 5 bases from V and 4 bases from J, with 15 bases in between. CDR1 is SGHTA and CDR2 is FQGNSA in the germline V gene. CDR3 sequence (DNA): TGTGCCAGCAGCCCCGAGGGGGGCAAATACGAGCAGTACTTC. It is translated as CASSPEGGKYEQYF.

This clonotype was counted ten times or more. The chain is built from TRBV6-5 and TRBJ2-5; D call uncertain. Germline-derived CDR1 and CDR2 are MNHEY and SVGAGI. The length of the CDR3 is 17 residues. V dropped 0 bases and J dropped 2 bases, with 16 bases sitting between them. The CDR3 loop reads CASSYSKDPRKQETQYF. CDR3 nucleotide sequence: TGTGCCAGCAGTTACTCGAAAGATCCCAGAAAACAAGAGACCCAGTACTTC.

A few counts support this clonotype. The chain is built from TRBV12-3 or TRBV12-4 and TRBJ2-3, with D tentatively TRBD2 (6 bases). Trimming took off 6 bases at V and 0 bases at J, with 7 bases between the two ends. The CDR3 runs 13 residues. The CDR3, as DNA: TGTGCCAGCAGGGGGACTAGCACAGATACGCAGTATTTT. Amino acid sequence: CASRGTSTDTQYF.

This clonotype was found a few times. The chain links TRBV2 to TRBJ1-5; the D gene is possibly TRBD1 (6 bases). This CDR3 comprises 15 residues. Germline V gene sequence: CDR1 SNHLY, CDR2 FYNNEI. V lost 6 bases and J lost 3, with 15 bases in between. CDR3 residues: CASSGTGHPNQPQHF. The DNA of the CDR3 is TGTGCCAGCAGCGGAACGGGACACCCCAATCAGCCCCAGCATTTT. Drawing the rest from reference TRBV2 and TRBJ1-5, the complete variable domain is EPEVTQTPSHQVTQMGQEVILRCVPISNHLYFYWYRQILGQKVEFLVSFYNNEISEKSEIFDDQFSVERPDGSNFTLKIRSTKLEDSAMYFCASSGTGHPNQPQHFGDGTRLSIL.